These 11 T cell receptor beta chains were sequenced from one sample in a study of cytotoxic CD8 clonotypes in ibrutinib-treated CLL (dated by TCRdb to the early 2020s). Receptors were amplified or captured by the immunoSEQ multiplex PCR assay. TCRdb mirrors the immuneACCESS table, restricted to in-frame sequences. Some clones are absent from its copies; in checked studies, under half trace to an unresolved V gene, and the reason for the others is unknown. The sample contains 150,000 to 250,000 clones, about 72% of them found a single time. The top ten clones comprise roughly 13% of the sample. The sample's time point label is to be understood as: approximately 25 months on ibrutinib. This sample comprised PBMCs, obtained after 24 months of ibrutinib treatment. These receptors all stem from a human donor with chronic lymphocytic leukemia.

The table lists this clone with a count of one. Here the CDR3 DNA reads TGTGCCAGCAGCTTAGTAACGGGAGGAGAGACCCAGTACTTC. Translated: CASSLVTGGETQYF. The rearrangement joins TRBV7-2 to TRBJ2-5; 7 nucleotides line up with TRBD2. The CDR3 is made up of 14 amino acids. V was pared by 1 base and J by 4 bases, with 3 bases of the junction left unmatched. The germline gives CDR1 SGHTA, CDR2 FQGNSA.

The count of this clone is one. The chain uses TRBV4-1 and TRBJ2-1; TRBD2 aligns across 10 bases. With V trimmed by 2 bases and J by 8 bases, 6 bases remained unmatched. From germline, CDR1 is MGHRA and CDR2 YSYEKL. The length of the CDR3 is 15 residues. CDR3 in amino acids: CASSQRLAGVYEQFF. CDR3 bases: TGCGCCAGCAGCCAAAGGCTAGCGGGAGTATATGAGCAGTTCTTC.

The chain links TRBV19 to TRBJ1-5; the D is unclear. The CDR3 is made up of 13 amino acids. V was pared by 1 base and J by 4 bases, with 5 bases between. Germline V gene sequence: CDR1 LNHDA, CDR2 SQIVND (reference sequence). The CDR3 DNA reads as TGTGCCAGTAGTATAGTTCTTAATCAGCCCCAGCATTTT. Residues: CASSIVLNQPQHF.

The chain employs TRBV28 and TRBJ2-7, with 13 bases aligning to TRBD2. The germline V gene encodes CDR1 MDHEN and CDR2 SYDVKM. The V segment lost 3 bases and the J segment 4 bases; nucleotides outside the gene matches: 15. The CDR3 has 19 residues. CDR3 DNA: TGTGCCAGCAGTTTTCCTTACCAGCGGACTAGCGGGAGTCTATACGAGCAGTACTTC. Translating it yields CASSFPYQRTSGSLYEQYF.

This clone is a singleton in its sample. The rearrangement uses TRBV14 and TRBJ2-3, with a possible D match to TRBD2 (6 bases). There are 14 residues in the CDR3. Germline values: CDR1 SGHDN, CDR2 FVKESK. V gave up 2 bases and J gave up 2 bases, with 8 bases separating them. This chain's CDR3 is CASSQWTTTDTQYF. Written as DNA, the CDR3 is TGTGCCAGCAGCCAATGGACTACCACAGATACGCAGTATTTT.

V is TRBV7-8 and J is TRBJ2-1, with D uncertain. The ends were cut back, 8 bases at V and 10 bases at J, with 15 bases in the middle. This CDR3 has 12 residues. Germline V gene lookup returns CDR1 SGHVS and CDR2 FQNEAQ. The CDR3 bases are TGTGCCAGCCGCACTTTCGAGAGAGAGCAGTTCTTC. Translated: CASRTFEREQFF.

V is TRBV7-8 and J is TRBJ1-1, with no clear D. In germline, CDR1 is SGHVS, CDR2 FQNEAQ. The CDR3 has 16 amino acids. The ends were cut back, 0 bases at V and 1 base at J, with 12 bases in the middle. CDR3: CASSLARWVRNTEAFF. CDR3 nucleotide sequence: TGTGCCAGCAGCTTAGCGCGGTGGGTGAGGAACACTGAAGCTTTCTTT.

The chain carries TRBV23-1 and TRBJ2-6; the D gene is possibly TRBD1 (5 bases). TRBV23-1 is an ORF, with its function uncertain. V was clipped by 3 bases and J by 4 bases, with 7 bases between them. The CDR3 consists of 14 residues. CDR3 loop: CASSHSGGANVLTF. The CDR3, as DNA: TGCGCCAGCAGTCATTCAGGGGGGGCCAACGTCCTGACTTTC.

V gene TRBV27 combines with J gene TRBJ2-7; 10 bases line up with TRBD2. Germline assignment: CDR1 MNHEY and CDR2 SMNVEV (reference sequence). With V trimmed by 5 bases and J by 4 bases, 8 bases remained unmatched. The CDR3 consists of 15 residues. CDR3 coding DNA: TGTGCCAGCAGTCCAGCGGGAGGGCAAATGTACGAGCAGTACTTC. Amino acid sequence: CASSPAGGQMYEQYF.

The CDR3 sequence: CAIPEWGGDTQYF. The CDR3 DNA is TGTGCCATACCAGAGTGGGGGGGAGATACGCAGTATTTT. V is TRBV21-1 and J is TRBJ2-3; the table's D call TRBD2 went unverified against the DNA. TRBV21-1 has pseudogene status. CDR3 length: 13 residues.

This chain uses TRBV29-1 with TRBJ2-7; D possibly corresponds to TRBD1 (6 bases). CDR1 and CDR2 (germline): SQVTM, ANQGSEA. The CDR3 has 15 residues. V lost 0 bases and J lost 5, with 17 bases in between. CDR3 DNA sequence: TGCAGCGTTGAAGATACAGGGTCTACTAAGGACGAGCAGTACTTC. It yields the protein CSVEDTGSTKDEQYF.